This T cell receptor (beta chain) emerged from a study of graft-versus-host responses after intestinal transplantation. About the study: Transplants given to recipients were multivisceral, liver-intestinal, or isolated intestinal. Among the recipients, all got anti-thymocyte globulin induction and then tacrolimus and steroids for approximately 3 years. Study-level findings and limits: Allografts of one patient group, those with graft-donor T cell macrochimerism, had high graft-versus-host to host-versus-graft clonal ratios. The authors found GvH clones in recipient marrow, some appearing first in ileum or blood.

A remark on this clone: The antigen is unknown.

V lost 2 bases and J lost 0, with 15 bases in between. This CDR3 contains 17 residues. CDR1 MRHNA and CDR2 SNTAGT come from the germline V gene. Libraries were prepared by immunoSEQ multiplex PCR; TCRdb keeps only in-frame clonotypes and omits some of them. This sample has roughly 7,700 clones; more than 85% occur once, and the top ten carry around 1.9%. V and J are TRBV6-4 and TRBJ2-3, with unresolved D. The sequence was obtained from a human patient who received an intestinal transplant, so some T cells may come from the graft donor. Sequencing used PBMCs, obtained 11 days after intestinal transplantation. CDR3 amino acids: CASSDTLGESSTDTQYF. CDR3 in DNA: TGTGCCAGCAGTGACACCCTCGGAGAGTCTAGCACAGATACGCAGTATTTT.